These 26 T cell receptor beta chains came from one sample sequenced in a study of shared clonotypes between healthy human individuals. Generated by immunoSEQ multiplex PCR, the TCRdb table keeps only in-frame clones and is missing some. The sample yields about 580,000 clones, roughly 98% seen once. Naive CD8 isolation took CD45RO-negative cells positively selected for CCR7 and excluded terminally differentiated effector memory CD45RA+ cells. The material sequenced was naive CD8+ T cells sorted from blood. The receptors stem from a man younger than 40 in good health.

This clone was observed a single time. At the DNA level, this CDR3 is encoded by other sequences in the same sample as well. V is TRBV27 and J is TRBJ2-3; 7 positions agree with TRBD2. The V segment lost 6 bases and the J segment 0 bases; nucleotides outside the gene matches: 3. This CDR3 is built from 14 residues. Per the germline V gene, CDR1 is MNHEY and CDR2 is SMNVEV (reference sequence). CDR3 sequence: CASSLSGSTDTQYF. In DNA, the CDR3 is TGTGCCAGCAGCCTTAGCGGGAGCACAGATACGCAGTATTTT.

The V and J genes are TRBV4-3 and TRBJ2-7; D is perhaps TRBD2 (5 bases). The CDR3 has 16 amino acids. Germline loops: CDR1 LGHNA, CDR2 YSLEER. The V end lost 0 bases, the J end lost 9 bases, and 21 bases lay between the germline ends. The CDR3 spells CASSQDFAGPRNVQYF. The DNA for the CDR3 is TGCGCCAGCAGCCAAGATTTTGCGGGCCCTCGTAACGTGCAGTACTTC.

The chain has TRBV7-9 and TRBJ2-1, with no clear D. The CDR3 consists of 15 residues. Germline CDR1 and CDR2: SEHNR and FQNEAQ (reference sequence). Trimming left V 2 bases short and J 5 bases short, with 13 bases between. CDR3 sequence: CASSLSDSVNNEQFF. In DNA form, the CDR3 reads TGTGCCAGCAGCTTAAGTGACTCAGTAAACAATGAGCAGTTCTTC. Together with reference TRBV7-9 and TRBJ2-1, the CDR3 gives the full variable domain: DTGVSQNPRHKITKRGQNVTFRCDPISEHNRLYWYRQTLGQGPEFLTYFQNEAQLEKSRLLSDRFSAERPKGSFSTLEIQRTEQGDSAMYLCASSLSDSVNNEQFFGPGTRLTVL.

J is TRBJ2-7 and V is TRBV4-3; a possible D gene is TRBD2 (7 bases). Germline V gene sequence: CDR1 LGHNA, CDR2 YSLEER. The CDR3 length is 16 residues. The V and J ends lost 0 bases and 8 bases respectively, with 20 bases between them. The CDR3 region has the DNA TGCGCCAGCAGCCAAGATAGGGGCGACGGGGGGCACCAGCAGTACTTC. Protein: CASSQDRGDGGHQQYF.

This chain links TRBV7-9 with TRBJ2-3; D possibly uses TRBD1 or TRBD2 (6 bases each). The CDR3 contains 15 residues. Germline lookup yields CDR1 SEHNR and CDR2 FQNEAQ (reference sequence). Between the trimmed V and J ends, which lost 0 bases and 5 bases, there was a span of 12 bases. The CDR3 sequence is CASSLAQGRGDTQYF. The CDR3 DNA reads as TGTGCCAGCAGCTTAGCTCAGGGGCGGGGAGATACGCAGTATTTT.

The chain combines TRBV10-3 with TRBJ2-2; D uncertain. There are 14 residues in the CDR3. Trimming left V 0 bases short and J 7 bases short, with 9 bases between. CDR1 and CDR2 (germline): ENHRY, SYGVKD. The CDR3: CAISESSVFGELFF. CDR3 DNA: TGTGCCATCAGTGAGTCGAGTGTTTTCGGGGAGCTGTTTTTT.

The J gene is TRBJ2-7, the V gene TRBV27; 8 bases fit TRBD2. CDR3 length: 14 residues. Germline V lookup: CDR1 MNHEY, CDR2 SMNVEV (reference sequence). The J segment lost 3 bases and the V segment lost 3 bases, leaving 4 bases of the junction unmatched. The DNA for the CDR3 is TGTGCCAGCAGTTTGATCGGGAGGGACTACGAGCAGTACTTC. This encodes CASSLIGRDYEQYF.

The J gene is TRBJ2-5, the V gene TRBV5-1; 7 bases are shared with TRBD1. CDR1 SGHRS and CDR2 YFSETQ come from the germline V gene. Losses at the gene ends were 3 bases for V and 2 bases for J; bases not matched to a gene: 4. The CDR3 consists of 14 residues. The DNA for the CDR3 is TGCGCCAGCAGCTCAACAGGGGTTCAAGAGACCCAGTACTTC. Protein: CASSSTGVQETQYF. The full variable domain, rest sourced from reference TRBV5-1 and TRBJ2-5, is KAGVTQTPRYLIKTRGQQVTLSCSPISGHRSVSWYQQTPGQGLQFLFEYFSETQRNKGNFPGRFSGRQFSNSRSEMNVSTLELGDSALYLCASSSTGVQETQYFGPGTRLLVL.

The V and J genes are TRBV29-1 and TRBJ2-7; D perhaps matches TRBD1 (5 bases). Between the trimmed V and J ends, which lost 4 bases and 1 base, there was a span of 11 bases. From germline, CDR1 is SQVTM and CDR2 ANQGSEA. The CDR3 sequence is 13 residues long. The CDR3 DNA reads TGCAGCGTTGTTACCGCAGGGTCCTACGAGCAGTACTTC. Translating gives CSVVTAGSYEQYF.

V is TRBV20-1 and J is TRBJ2-1; D uncertain. This CDR3 contains 11 residues. CDR1 is DFQATT, CDR2 SNEGSKA, per germline (reference sequence). Trimming removed 0 bases from V and 8 bases from J, with 5 bases in between. This CDR3 reads CSAREGYEQFF. The CDR3 nucleotides read TGCAGTGCTAGAGAGGGCTATGAGCAGTTCTTC.

Comments on this clone: This same CDR3 is encoded by further DNA sequences in the sample. The V call is TRBV7-9, the J call TRBJ1-1; maybe TRBD1 (5 bases). The germline gives CDR1 SEHNR, CDR2 FQNEAQ (reference sequence). V lost 5 bases, J lost 1 base, and 8 bases lay in between. CDR3 length equals 13 residues. CDR3 DNA sequence: TGTGCCAGCAGCCCTACAGGGAACACTGAAGCTTTCTTT. This sequence encodes CASSPTGNTEAFF.

The rearrangement links TRBV2 to TRBJ2-5; tentatively, D is TRBD2 (6 bases). Germline-derived CDR1 and CDR2 are SNHLY and FYNNEI. CDR3 size: 11 residues. Between the trimmed V and J ends, which lost 8 bases and 2 bases, there was a span of 6 bases. The CDR3 is CASGGQETQYF. The CDR3, as DNA: TGTGCCAGCGGGGGGCAAGAGACCCAGTACTTC.

This chain connects TRBV6-1 to TRBJ1-1; tentative D call: TRBD1 (5 bases). Between the trimmed V and J ends, which lost 3 bases and 5 bases, there was a span of 22 bases. CDR3 length equals 17 residues. The V gene's germline CDR1 is MNHNS and CDR2 SASEGT. CDR3 DNA sequence: TGTGCCAGCAGTGAGCTTAGGGGCTTGATCGGGCTAACTGAAGCTTTCTTT. This codes for CASSELRGLIGLTEAFF.

The chain has TRBV7-9 and TRBJ2-7, with D unclear. Per germline, CDR1 SEHNR and CDR2 FQNEAQ (reference sequence). This CDR3 has 14 residues. The V end lost 7 bases, the J end lost 2 bases, and 15 bases lay between the germline ends. For the CDR3, the DNA is TGTGCCAGCAAAGGGCTGACTTATCCCTACGAGCAGTACTTC. Amino acid sequence: CASKGLTYPYEQYF.

The rearrangement links TRBV5-4 to TRBJ2-3, with 9 bases identical to TRBD2. Germline V gene data show CDR1 as SGHNT and CDR2 as YYREEE (reference sequence). The CDR3 totals 16 residues. The ends lost 4 bases at V and 2 bases at J; junction bases unmatched: 8. The CDR3 nucleotides are TGTGCCAGCAGCCAGCTAGCGGGACGGTTCACAGATACGCAGTATTTT. Its translation: CASSQLAGRFTDTQYF.

V gene TRBV7-8 combines with J gene TRBJ2-7, with D possibly TRBD2 on 5 matching bases. The CDR3 is 14 residues long. Germline V gene sequence: CDR1 SGHVS, CDR2 FQNEAQ. Trimming shortened V by 1 base and J by 4 bases, and 11 bases separated the two germline ends. The CDR3 here is CASSLEVAQYEQYF. DNA of the CDR3: TGTGCCAGCAGCTTAGAGGTAGCGCAATACGAGCAGTACTTC.

The V and J genes are TRBV5-1 and TRBJ2-1; the match to TRBD2 covers 14 bases. From germline, CDR1 is SGHRS and CDR2 YFSETQ. V lost 4 bases and J lost 7; bases outside the gene matches: 10. This CDR3 has 17 residues. The DNA for the CDR3 is TGCGCCAGCAGCCCGGCGACTAGCGGGAGGGCCATGAATGAGCAGTTCTTC. Amino acid sequence: CASSPATSGRAMNEQFF.

V and J are TRBV6-5 and TRBJ2-4, with 8 bases matching TRBD1. This CDR3 is built from 15 residues. The V and J ends lost 1 base and 7 bases, in that order; junction bases with no gene match: 6. The V gene's germline CDR1 is MNHEY and CDR2 SVGAGI. CDR3 residues: CASSYYGAGGNIQYF. The CDR3 DNA follows: TGTGCCAGCAGTTACTATGGCGCAGGGGGCAACATTCAGTACTTC.

The chain joins TRBV29-1 to TRBJ2-2; possible D gene TRBD2, 5 bases. Trimming shortened V by 5 bases and J by 4 bases, and 8 bases separated the two germline ends. The CDR3 contains 12 residues. Germline V gene data show CDR1 as SQVTM and CDR2 as ANQGSEA. For the CDR3, the DNA is TGCAGCGTTCTACTAGGCACCGGGGAGCTGTTTTTT. This sequence encodes CSVLLGTGELFF.

The CDR3 reads CAIVLRDPADTQYF. CDR3 DNA sequence: TGTGCCATTGTCCTGAGGGACCCTGCAGATACGCAGTATTTT. The gene calls are TRBV5-4 and TRBJ2-3; perhaps D is TRBD1 or TRBD2 (5 bases each). Germline lookup yields CDR1 SGHNT and CDR2 YYREEE (reference sequence). The CDR3 loop spans 14 amino acids. Trimming stripped 9 bases from V and 4 bases from J, with 18 bases between.

The genes are TRBV2 and TRBJ2-7, with 7 bases matching TRBD2. Germline CDR1 reads SNHLY; CDR2 reads FYNNEI. This CDR3 region has 15 residues. Trimming cost V 1 base and J 2 bases; bases outside gene matches: 5. The DNA for the CDR3 is TGTGCCAGCAGTGAAGGGCTAGCGGTGGCCTACGAGCAGTACTTC. Protein: CASSEGLAVAYEQYF.

The V call is TRBV4-3, the J call TRBJ2-7; D remains unclear. V was clipped by 6 bases and J by 4 bases, with 19 bases between them. The germline gives CDR1 LGHNA, CDR2 YSLEER. This CDR3 is 15 amino acids long. CDR3 in amino acids: CASRLDNSVGYEQYF. CDR3 nucleotide sequence: TGCGCCAGCAGACTCGACAACTCGGTTGGGTACGAGCAGTACTTC.

The V and J genes are TRBV27 and TRBJ2-1; perhaps D is TRBD1 or TRBD2 (7 bases each). The germline V gene encodes CDR1 MNHEY and CDR2 SMNVEV (reference sequence). V lost 5 bases and J lost 1, with 12 bases in between. The CDR3 contains 15 residues. DNA of the CDR3: TGTGCCAGCAGTCTCCAGGGGGGGTCCTACAATGAGCAGTTCTTC. This sequence encodes CASSLQGGSYNEQFF.

A word on this clone: Other DNA sequences in this specimen translate into the identical CDR3. The V call is TRBV29-1, the J call TRBJ2-2; D remains ambiguous. CDR3 length equals 10 residues. Germline assignment: CDR1 SQVTM and CDR2 ANQGSEA. Trimming cost V 4 bases and J 6 bases, with 3 bases left between them. The CDR3 bases are TGCAGCGTTGTAGCCGGGGAGCTGTTTTTT. This sequence encodes CSVVAGELFF.

CDR3: CSVDTTGLYGYTF. The DNA for the CDR3 is TGCAGCGTTGATACGACAGGATTATATGGCTACACCTTC. The V and J genes are TRBV29-1 and TRBJ1-2; possibly TRBD1 for D (6 bases). Trimming cost V 3 bases and J 5 bases, with 13 bases left between them. CDR1 is SQVTM, CDR2 ANQGSEA, per germline. The CDR3 totals 13 residues.

The chain carries TRBV19 and TRBJ2-7; 7 bases line up with TRBD1. V was pared by 11 bases and J by 2 bases, with 9 bases of the junction left unmatched. CDR1 is LNHDA, CDR2 SQIVND, per germline (reference sequence). The CDR3 extends over 13 amino acids. The CDR3 sequence is CARYRGQPYEQYF. CDR3 DNA: TGTGCCCGTTACAGGGGCCAACCCTACGAGCAGTACTTC.